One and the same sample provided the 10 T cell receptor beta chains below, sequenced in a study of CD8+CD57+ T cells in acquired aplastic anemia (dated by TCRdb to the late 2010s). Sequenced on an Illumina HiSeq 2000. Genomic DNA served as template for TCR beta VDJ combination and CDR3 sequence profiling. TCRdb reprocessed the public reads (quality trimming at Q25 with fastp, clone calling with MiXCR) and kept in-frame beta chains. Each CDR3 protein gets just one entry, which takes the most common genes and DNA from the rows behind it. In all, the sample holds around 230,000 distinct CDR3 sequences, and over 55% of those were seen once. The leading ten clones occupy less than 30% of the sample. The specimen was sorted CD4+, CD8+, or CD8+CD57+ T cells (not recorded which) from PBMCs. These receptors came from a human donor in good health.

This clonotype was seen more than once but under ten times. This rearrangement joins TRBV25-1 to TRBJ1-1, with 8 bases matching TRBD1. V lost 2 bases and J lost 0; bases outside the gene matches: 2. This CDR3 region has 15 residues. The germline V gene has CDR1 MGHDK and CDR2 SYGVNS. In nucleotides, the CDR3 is TGTGCCAGCAGTGAAAGGACAGGGCTGAACACTGAAGCTTTCTTT. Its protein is CASSERTGLNTEAFF.

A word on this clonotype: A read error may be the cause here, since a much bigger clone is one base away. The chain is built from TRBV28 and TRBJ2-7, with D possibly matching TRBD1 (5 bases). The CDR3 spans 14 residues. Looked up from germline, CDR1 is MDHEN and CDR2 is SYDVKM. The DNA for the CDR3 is TGTGCCTGCAGTACGGGCAGGGCCTCCTACGAGCAGTACTTC. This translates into CACSTGRASYEQYF.

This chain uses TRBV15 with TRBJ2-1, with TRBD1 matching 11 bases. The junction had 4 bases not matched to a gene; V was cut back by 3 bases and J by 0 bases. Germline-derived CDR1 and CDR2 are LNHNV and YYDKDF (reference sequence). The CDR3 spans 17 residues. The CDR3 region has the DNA TGTGCCACCAGCAGGGCAGGGACAGGGGGCTCCTACAATGAGCAGTTCTTC. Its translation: CATSRAGTGGSYNEQFF. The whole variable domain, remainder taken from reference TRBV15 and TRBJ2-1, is DAMVIQNPRYQVTQFGKPVTLSCSQTLNHNVMYWYQQKSSQAPKLLFHYYDKDFNNEADTPDNFQSRRPNTSFCFLDIRSPGLGDTAMYLCATSRAGTGGSYNEQFFGPGTRLTVL.

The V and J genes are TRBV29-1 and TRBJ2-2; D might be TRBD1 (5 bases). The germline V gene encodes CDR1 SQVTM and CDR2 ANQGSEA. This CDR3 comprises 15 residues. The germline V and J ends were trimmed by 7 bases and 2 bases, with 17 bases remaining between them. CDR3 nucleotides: TGCAGCGCCAAAGGGGTAGAGTTAAACACCGGGGAGCTGTTTTTT. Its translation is CSAKGVELNTGELFF.

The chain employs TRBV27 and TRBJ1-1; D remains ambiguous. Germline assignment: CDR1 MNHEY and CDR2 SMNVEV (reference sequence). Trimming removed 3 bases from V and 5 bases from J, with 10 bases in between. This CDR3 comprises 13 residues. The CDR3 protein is CASSFIGNTEAFF. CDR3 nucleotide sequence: TGTGCCAGCAGTTTCATAGGGAATACTGAAGCTTTCTTT.

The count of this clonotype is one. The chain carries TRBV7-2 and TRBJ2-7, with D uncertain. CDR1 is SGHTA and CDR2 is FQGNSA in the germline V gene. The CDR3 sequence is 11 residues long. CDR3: CASGFTYEQYV. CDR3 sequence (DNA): TGTGCCAGCGGCTTTACCTACGAGCAGTACGTC.

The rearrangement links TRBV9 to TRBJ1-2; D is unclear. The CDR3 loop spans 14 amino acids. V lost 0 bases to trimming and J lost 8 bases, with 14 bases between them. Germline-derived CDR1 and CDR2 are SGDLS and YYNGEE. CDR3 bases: TGTGCCAGCAGCGTAGGGAACAGCTTTTGGGGCTACACCTTC. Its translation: CASSVGNSFWGYTF.

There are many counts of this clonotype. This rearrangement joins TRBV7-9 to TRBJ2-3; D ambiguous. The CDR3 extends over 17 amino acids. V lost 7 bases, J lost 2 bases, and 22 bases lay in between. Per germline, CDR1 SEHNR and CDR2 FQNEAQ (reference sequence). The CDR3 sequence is CASIPLDLVRPTDTQYF. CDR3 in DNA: TGTGCCAGCATACCCCTCGACTTGGTTCGGCCCACAGATACGCAGTATTTT.

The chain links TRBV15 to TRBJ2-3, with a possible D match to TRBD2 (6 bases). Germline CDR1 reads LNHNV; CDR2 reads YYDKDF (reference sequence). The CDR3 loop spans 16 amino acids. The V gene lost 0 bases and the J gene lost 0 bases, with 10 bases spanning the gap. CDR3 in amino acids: CATSRDAGTSTDTQYF. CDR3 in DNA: TGTGCCACCAGCAGAGATGCCGGGACTAGCACAGATACGCAGTATTTT. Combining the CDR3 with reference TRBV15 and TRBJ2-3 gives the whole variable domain DAMVIQNPRYQVTQFGKPVTLSCSQTLNHNVMYWYQQKSSQAPKLLFHYYDKDFNNEADTPDNFQSRRPNTSFCFLDIRSPGLGDTAMYLCATSRDAGTSTDTQYFGPGTRLTVL.

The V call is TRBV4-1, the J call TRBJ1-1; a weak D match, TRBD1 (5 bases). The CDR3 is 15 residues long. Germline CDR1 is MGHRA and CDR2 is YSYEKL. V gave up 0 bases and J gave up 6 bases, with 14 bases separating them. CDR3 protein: CASSQEGQGNSEAFF. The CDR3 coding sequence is TGCGCCAGCAGCCAAGAGGGCCAGGGCAACTCTGAAGCTTTCTTT.